The clone carrying this TCR beta chain was counted only a few times. This sample was included in a study of cytomegalovirus exposure and HLA in healthy donors. Study details: Around 78 million unique TCRs, all from HLA-typed donors, were included in an early release of the data.

PCR amplification relied on 60 Vbeta primers (plus 13 Jbeta primers). The assay was immunoSEQ multiplex PCR, and TCRdb's table has in-frame clones only and misses some. Seen here are 130,000 to 150,000 clones, roughly three quarters observed once, and the top ten hold approximately 4%. V dropped 2 bases and J dropped 7; count of bases not matched to a gene: 10. Per germline, CDR1 MGHRA and CDR2 YSYEKL. CDR3 size: 17 residues. The receptor was derived from a man between 18 and 29 years old in good health and CMV-seronegative. The chain joins TRBV4-1 to TRBJ1-4; 10 bases agree with TRBD1. Sequenced material: PBMCs. This chain's CDR3 is CASSQRGTGVGSEKLFF. In nucleotides, the CDR3 is TGCGCCAGCAGCCAAAGGGGGACAGGGGTAGGAAGTGAAAAACTGTTTTTT.